This passage covers 4 T cell receptor beta chains from one sample sequenced in a study of identical twins. TCRdb re-analysed the 5' RACE reads in MiXCR, keeping a single row per CDR3 protein. The sample shows 450,000 or so distinct CDR3 sequences, around 24% of them seen only once. Separately, the same data were catalogued under a study of T cells expressing NK-cell markers.

Specimen: CD4+ T cells sorted from blood. Source of these receptors: a woman under 30 in good health.

The rearrangement links TRBV4-1 to TRBJ1-2; D call uncertain. Per the germline V gene, CDR1 is MGHRA and CDR2 is YSYEKL. Trimming stripped 2 bases from V and 7 bases from J, with 14 bases between. The CDR3 extends over 14 amino acids. CDR3 loop: CASSQYPLGTGYTF. The CDR3 DNA is TGCGCCAGCAGCCAATATCCGTTAGGCACTGGCTACACCTTC.

V and J are TRBV7-8 and TRBJ2-1; weak D call: TRBD1 (6 bases). In germline, CDR1 is SGHVS, CDR2 FQNEAQ. The V end lost 5 bases, the J end lost 8 bases, and 13 bases lay between the germline ends. The CDR3 spans 13 residues. The CDR3: CASSPGARDEQFF. CDR3 nucleotides: TGTGCCAGCAGCCCAGGGGCTAGGGATGAGCAGTTCTTC.

Only a few counts were recorded for this clonotype. This sequence joins TRBV28 and TRBJ2-5; 9 bases are shared with TRBD1. The germline gives CDR1 MDHEN, CDR2 SYDVKM. This CDR3 has 16 residues. The J segment lost 3 bases and the V segment lost 8 bases, leaving 13 bases of the junction unmatched. CDR3 DNA: TGTGCCAGCCAAAAACCCCCGGGACAGGGAGAAGAGACCCAGTACTTC. This translates into CASQKPPGQGEETQYF.

This clonotype was found many times. The chain combines TRBV5-6 with TRBJ1-1, with a tentative D call TRBD1 (5 bases). V was cut by 2 bases and J by 4 bases, with 9 bases left in between. The CDR3 has 13 amino acids. The germline V gene has CDR1 SGHDT and CDR2 YYEEEE. In DNA, the CDR3 is TGTGCCAGCAGCTTACTGGGGACCACTGAAGCTTTCTTT. This encodes CASSLLGTTEAFF.